Listed below are T cell receptor beta chains from one sample, sequenced in a study of CD8 T cells in ankylosing spondylitis. One entry per CDR3 protein results from TCRdb running MiXCR on the 5' RACE reads. The sample includes roughly 470,000 distinct CDR3 sequences, roughly a quarter seen only once; the top ten take 0.89%. Sequencing was carried out using blood, either unsorted or a sorted T cell fraction (not recorded which). These receptors were collected from a male donor with ankylosing spondylitis. Each CDR3 is given with its conserved first and last residue. Each record gives: CDR3 protein, V gene.

CDR3aa: CASSFLPGTNTGELFF
v_gene: TRBV7-9

CDR3aa: CASSWTSGSGEQFF
v_gene: TRBV7-9

CDR3aa: CASSLARVGDTEAFF
v_gene: TRBV7-9

CDR3aa: CASSQTTGTPQETQYF
v_gene: TRBV3-1

CDR3aa: CASSPGLAVTQYF
v_gene: TRBV3-1

CDR3aa: CAISLGLAGHTQYF
v_gene: TRBV10-3

CDR3aa: CAAGTPKGELFF
v_gene: TRBV15

CDR3aa: CASTLGGTGPYEQYF
v_gene: TRBV5-1

CDR3aa: CASSPGQTNYGYTF
v_gene: TRBV28

CDR3aa: CASRTRALDTEAFF
v_gene: TRBV6-1

CDR3aa: CASSRGSGPSSGNTIYF
v_gene: TRBV7-2

CDR3aa: CASSSQSNTEAFF
v_gene: TRBV18

CDR3aa: CSAEGTSGRHQETQYF
v_gene: TRBV20-1

CDR3aa: CASINRAGQNYNEQFF
v_gene: TRBV12-3/TRBV12-4

CDR3aa: CASSWTDSNYGYTF
v_gene: TRBV12-3/TRBV12-4

CDR3aa: CASSRDGQSAGYTF
v_gene: TRBV12-3/TRBV12-4

CDR3aa: CSASKQGSTNEKLFF
v_gene: TRBV20-1

CDR3aa: CASSPSSGYTDTQYF
v_gene: TRBV5-1

CDR3aa: CASSQVAGYNQPQHF
v_gene: TRBV4-2

CDR3aa: CSVAGELYNEQFF
v_gene: TRBV29-1

CDR3aa: CASSLDSGLAGEWGNEQFF
v_gene: TRBV5-1

CDR3aa: CASSQDSAGLNTGELFF
v_gene: TRBV14

CDR3aa: CSVASGNLHTQYF
v_gene: TRBV29-1

CDR3aa: CASSLQGTGSYEQYF
v_gene: TRBV7-9

CDR3aa: CASSKDRGRGEKLFF
v_gene: TRBV7-9

CDR3aa: CASSLSRRGDTQYF
v_gene: TRBV11-2

CDR3aa: CASSRGTAENQPQHF
v_gene: TRBV27

CDR3aa: CSASKGLGYNEQFF
v_gene: TRBV20-1

CDR3aa: CASSQGAGASHNEQFF
v_gene: TRBV4-2